This TCR beta chain was retrieved from a study of CD8+CD57+ T cells in acquired aplastic anemia. Study background: DNA per sorted CD4+ or CD8+ sample ranged roughly 0.17 to 27.4 ug, averaging around 3.2 ug. Study-level results: Patients did not significantly differ from controls in CD8+ Simpson's diversity. There were 25 to 30 CD8+ CDR3 sequences that occurred in both patients and controls.

It was genomic DNA that served as the template for profiling TCR beta VDJ and CDR3. TCRdb reanalysed the reads using MiXCR and keeps one entry per CDR3 protein. This sample yields about half a million distinct CDR3 sequences, of which roughly 34% are seen a single time; less than 0.85% belongs to the top ten. Patients chosen for sequencing had CD8+CD57+ cells that had expanded, as shown by flow cytometry. Blood was sampled before the patients had received any therapy. This clonotype showed up many times. Its antigen is not known. The germline V and J ends were trimmed by 3 bases and 8 bases, with 8 bases remaining between them. This CDR3 spans 13 amino acids.

Sequenced material: sorted CD4+, CD8+, or CD8+CD57+ T cells (not recorded which) from PBMCs. V usage is TRBV12-3 or TRBV12-4 and J usage is TRBJ1-6; D uncertain. This TCR was sampled from a human donor with aplastic anemia. DNA of the CDR3: TGTGCCAGCAGTTTGGGGTTGGATTCACCCCTCCACTTT. This translates into CASSLGLDSPLHF.